This T cell receptor (beta chain) was sequenced for a study of T-cell memory formation after mild COVID-19 (dated by TCRdb to the early 2020s). Context from the whole study: TCR sequence clusters from the two donors were found to be largely donor specific. T-cell clones expanding and contracting after mild COVID-19 in two donors were tracked by longitudinal TCRalpha and TCRbeta repertoire sequencing. Two young, previously healthy adult volunteers, one female and one male, were included in the cohort. General findings and caveats noted by the study authors: The study included only a couple of mild cases, and larger cohorts that include severe cases with pre-infection samples were judged to be necessary. Contracting CD4+ clones were located mainly in the CM and EM memory subsets, whereas CD8+ clones were found to be enriched in EMRA. Clones that contracted from day 15 to 85 showed balanced CD4/CD8 phenotypes, whereas a second wave of clones that expanded from day 15 to 37 leaned towards CD4+. SARS-CoV-2 specificity of the second-wave clones peaking on day 37 was not confirmed. The detection of some responding clones in pre-infection memory suggests that pre-existing cross-reactive memory T cells joined the SARS-CoV-2 response.

Ficoll-Paque density gradient centrifugation was used to isolate PBMCs. CDR1 and CDR2 (LGHNA, YSLEER) derive from the germline V gene. The cysteine opens and the phenylalanine closes a CDR3 of 15 amino acids. CDR3 DNA is the only sequence kept; it has 45 bases, read in frame from the first base. V was cut back by 0 bases and J by 2 bases, leaving a gap of 9 bases between them. Data came from an Illumina NovaSeq 6000. TCRalpha and TCRbeta cDNA libraries were constructed by 5'RACE with constant-segment primers, with sample barcodes and unique molecular identifiers being introduced. Trizol reagent was used to extract RNA from every sample. The libraries were amplified in two PCR steps, and the second step added a second sample barcode and Illumina TruSeq adapters. Sequencing of libraries was performed on an Illumina NovaSeq with 2 x 150 bp paired-end reads. The source study handled its data this way. Reads were demultiplexed and collapsed into UMI-guided consensus sequences with migec v1.2.7. Using mixcr v2.1.11, UMI consensuses were aligned to TRA and TRB V and J templates and then assembled into clonotypes. Clonotypes were classified as expanded or contracted when called significant by both edgeR and NoisET, with noise models trained on biological replicates. edgeR calls used a false discovery rate-adjusted p below 0.01 and a log2 fold-change threshold of 1. As an exploratory analysis of dynamics, max-normalized trajectories of the 1000 most abundant clonotypes were examined by PCA with hierarchical clustering. Each responding clone was given a CD4 or CD8 phenotype based on the CD4+ and CD8+ repertoires, which had been sequenced separately. TCRdb's own reprocessing of the public reads used fastp at Q25 and MiXCR and kept productive beta chains. One record per CDR3 amino acid sequence lists the most common genes and DNA. TCRdb, not the authors, supplied the V and J calls. The sample data list 250,000 to 300,000 distinct CDR3 sequences, and around 17% of these were observed just once. The top ten hold roughly 23% of the sample.

This clonotype has ten or more counts. Its antigen is unknown. No much larger clonotype is one base removed from it; base qualities were not supplied. The sequencing input was PBMCs or a T cell subset sorted from them (not recorded which). The source is a man between 18 and 29 years old who had mild COVID-19 (a few samples of this study predate the infection). The sample titles of this study are shuffled in the database, so cell type and time point are left out; the donor was told from shared clones. Recombination linked TRBV4-3 to TRBJ2-3; a confident D gene designation cannot be given. The DNA is as follows: TGCGCCAGCAGCCAAGAACCCCAGGACACAGATACGCAGTATTTT. Translation gives CASSQEPQDTDTQYF.